This is a list of T cell receptor beta chains from one sample in a study of OX40 agonist ivuxolimab in advanced cancers. The data were produced by immunoSEQ multiplex PCR, yet TCRdb's version contains in-frame clones alone and is incomplete. The data contain 100,000 to 120,000 clones, approximately 89% of them singletons. The sample in question was CD4+ or CD8+ T cells sorted from blood, obtained in a trial of the OX40 agonist ivuxolimab. These receptors were obtained from an adult with an advanced solid tumor such as melanoma, head and neck, liver or kidney cancer. Both conserved end residues are part of each CDR3. The order of the fields is D gene, J gene, V gene, clone size, CDR3 protein, CDR3 DNA. A D gene is named only where the DNA matches it firmly. The size of a clone is reported for some rows only, either as once, few or many, or as a class for expanded clones.

NA	TRBJ1-1	TRBV11-2	NA	CASSAPGRKNTEAFF	TGTGCCAGCAGCGCCCCGGGACGGAAGAACACTGAAGCTTTCTTT
TRBD1	TRBJ2-1	TRBV5-1	once	CASSWGTGLNEQFF	TGCGCCAGCAGCTGGGGGACAGGGTTGAATGAGCAGTTCTTC
NA	TRBJ2-7	TRBV18	NA	CASSPLSRQATYEQYF	TGTGCCAGCTCACCACTTTCGAGACAGGCCACCTACGAGCAGTACTTC
NA	TRBJ2-5	TRBV27	NA	CASSLRQTSETQYF	TGTGCCAGCAGTTTGCGACAGACCTCAGAGACCCAGTACTTC
NA	TRBJ1-5	TRBV6-1	NA	CASSDTGGDQPQHF	TGTGCCAGCAGTGATACGGGGGGCGATCAGCCCCAGCATTTT
NA	TRBJ2-3	TRBV11-2	NA	CASSSPRVLNTDTQYF	TGTGCCAGCAGTTCCCCCCGGGTGCTTAACACAGATACGCAGTATTTT
NA	TRBJ1-1	TRBV5-6	NA	CASSLTAITEAFF	TGTGCCAGCAGCTTAACAGCTATCACTGAAGCTTTCTTT
NA	TRBJ1-5	TRBV6-6	NA	CASRGTQPQHF	TGTGCCAGCAGGGGTACTCAGCCCCAGCATTTT
NA	TRBJ2-2	TRBV6-5	NA	CASSLRVLDTGELFF	TGTGCCAGCAGTCTGAGGGTTTTGGACACCGGGGAGCTGTTTTTT
NA	TRBJ1-2	TRBV19	NA	CASSPRQQANYGYTF	TGTGCCAGTAGCCCGCGGCAGCAGGCGAACTATGGCTACACCTTC
NA	TRBJ1-5	TRBV5-4	once	CASSQLPPGDNQPQHF	TGCGCCAGCAGCCAATTGCCGCCAGGGGACAATCAGCCCCAGCATTTT
NA	TRBJ2-7	TRBV6-5	NA	CASSPGASEQYF	TGTGCCAGCAGCCCGGGGGCGTCCGAGCAGTACTTC
TRBD1	TRBJ2-3	TRBV5-1	NA	CASSSGQGTDTQYF	TGCGCCAGCAGCTCAGGACAGGGCACAGATACGCAGTATTTT
TRBD1	TRBJ1-1	TRBV9	NA	CASSVAPQGALTKSTEAFF	TGTGCCAGCAGCGTAGCCCCACAGGGGGCTTTAACTAAGAGCACTGAAGCTTTCTTT
NA	TRBJ2-4	TRBV20-1	NA	CSATTQNIQYF	TGCAGTGCTACGACTCAAAACATTCAGTACTTC
NA	TRBJ1-1	TRBV14	NA	CASSFKGPRTEAFF	TGTGCCAGCAGCTTTAAGGGGCCTCGCACTGAAGCTTTCTTT
NA	TRBJ2-3	TRBV7-3	NA	CASSENSVPTDTQYF	TGTGCCAGCAGCGAAAATAGCGTTCCCACAGATACGCAGTATTTT
NA	TRBJ1-1	TRBV7-9	medium-sized	CASSKTRAAFF	TGTGCCAGCAGCAAGACCAGAGCGGCTTTCTTT
NA	TRBJ1-1	TRBV2	NA	CASSDSPDDTEAFF	TGTGCCAGCAGTGATTCGCCGGACGACACTGAAGCTTTCTTT
NA	TRBJ2-3	TRBV6-5	NA	CASSYSGASADTQYF	TGTGCCAGCAGTTACTCAGGAGCTTCCGCAGATACGCAGTATTTT
NA	TRBJ1-1	TRBV18	NA	CASSPLPGMNTEAFF	TGTGCCAGCTCACCACTTCCAGGGATGAACACTGAAGCTTTCTTT
NA	TRBJ1-1	TRBV6-5	NA	CASKRDGVMNTEAFF	TGTGCCAGCAAGAGGGACGGCGTAATGAACACTGAAGCTTTCTTT
NA	TRBJ1-1	TRBV5-4	NA	CASRGNTEAFF	TGTGCCAGCCGGGGGAACACTGAAGCTTTCTTT
TRBD1	TRBJ2-7	TRBV27	NA	CASSPDREAYEQYF	TGTGCCAGCAGCCCAGACAGGGAAGCCTACGAGCAGTACTTC
NA	TRBJ1-5	TRBV7-2	NA	CASSLAGQPQHF	TGTGCCAGCAGCTTAGCGGGTCAGCCCCAGCATTTT
TRBD2	TRBJ2-2	TRBV27	once	CASSSDLLAGSGELFF	TGTGCCAGCAGTTCCGATTTGCTAGCGGGGTCCGGGGAGCTGTTTTTT
TRBD1	TRBJ1-5	TRBV10-3	NA	CAIRTGTGNQPQHF	TGTGCCATCAGGACCGGGACAGGGAATCAGCCCCAGCATTTT
NA	TRBJ2-6	TRBV9	NA	CASSGLLAVFSSGANVLTF	TGTGCCAGCAGCGGCCTGCTGGCGGTATTTAGCTCTGGGGCCAACGTCCTGACTTTC
NA	TRBJ1-6	TRBV6-1	NA	CASSEVKTLASSPLHF	TGTGCCAGCAGTGAAGTAAAAACTCTAGCTAGCTCACCCCTCCACTTT
NA	TRBJ1-1	TRBV13	NA	CASSLSGGPGNTEAFF	TGTGCCAGCAGCTTATCCGGGGGGCCGGGAAACACTGAAGCTTTCTTT
TRBD1	TRBJ1-4	TRBV5-1	few	CASSLQGANEKLFF	TGCGCCAGCAGCTTACAGGGGGCGAATGAAAAACTGTTTTTT
NA	TRBJ2-7	TRBV4-3	NA	CASSQGYPTRKGRHEQYF	TGCGCCAGCAGCCAAGGCTACCCTACCCGTAAGGGTAGGCACGAGCAGTACTTC
NA	TRBJ1-2	TRBV5-5	NA	CASSLGGWYTF	TGTGCCAGCAGCTTGGGAGGATGGTACACCTTC
NA	TRBJ1-2	TRBV19	NA	CASSTRPGRWADGYTF	TGTGCCAGTAGTACACGACCGGGACGTTGGGCGGATGGCTACACCTTC
NA	TRBJ2-2	TRBV29-1	NA	CSAGGVVGELFF	TGCAGCGCCGGAGGGGTTGTCGGGGAGCTGTTTTTT
NA	TRBJ2-2	TRBV6-5	NA	CASSRSANTGELFF	TGTGCCAGCAGTAGGTCTGCGAACACCGGGGAGCTGTTTTTT
NA	TRBJ2-1	TRBV27	NA	CASRLLGEADEQFF	TGTGCCAGCAGGTTACTAGGTGAGGCGGATGAGCAGTTCTTC
NA	TRBJ2-7	TRBV6-5	NA	CANLSWKPKRRQYF	TGTGCCAACCTATCTTGGAAGCCGAAGAGGCGGCAGTACTTC
NA	TRBJ2-2	TRBV7-2	NA	CASSLATANTGELFF	TGTGCCAGCAGCTTAGCGACAGCGAACACCGGGGAGCTGTTTTTT
NA	TRBJ2-1	TRBV7-8	NA	CASSSLAVAQFF	TGTGCCAGCAGCTCACTTGCTGTCGCGCAGTTCTTC
TRBD1	TRBJ1-1	TRBV5-1	once	CASSLGDSENTEAFF	TGCGCCAGCAGCTTGGGGGACAGCGAGAACACTGAAGCTTTCTTT
NA	TRBJ1-3	TRBV7-2	NA	CASSLGQEAAGNTIYF	TGTGCCAGCAGCTTAGGACAGGAAGCGGCCGGAAACACCATATATTTT
NA	TRBJ1-2	TRBV29-1	NA	CSVDIQTYGYTF	TGCAGCGTTGATATTCAGACATATGGCTACACCTTC
NA	TRBJ2-7	TRBV23-1	few	CASSRRQGLVYEQYF	TGCGCCAGCAGTCGAAGACAGGGACTGGTCTACGAGCAGTACTTC
TRBD1	TRBJ1-1	TRBV30	NA	CAWSGGDRNTEAFF	TGTGCCTGGAGTGGGGGGGACAGGAATACTGAAGCTTTCTTT
TRBD1	TRBJ2-7	TRBV6-1	NA	CASRRQGAPNEQYF	TGTGCCAGCAGGAGACAGGGGGCGCCTAACGAGCAGTACTTC
NA	TRBJ1-3	TRBV5-1	NA	CASSLGGPLSGNTIYF	TGCGCCAGCAGCTTGGGAGGGCCCCTCTCTGGAAACACCATATATTTT
TRBD2	TRBJ2-7	TRBV19	NA	CASSILPSSGKGLCDEQYF	TGTGCCAGTAGTATACTCCCGAGTAGCGGGAAGGGGCTTTGCGACGAGCAGTACTTC
NA	TRBJ2-3	TRBV19	NA	CASSQPPTDTQYF	TGTGCCAGTAGTCAACCCCCCACAGATACGCAGTATTTT
NA	TRBJ2-1	TRBV1	NA	CTSSQDTGNYNEQFF	TGCACCAGCAGCCAAGATACAGGTAATTACAATGAGCAGTTCTTC
TRBD2	TRBJ2-7	TRBV11-2	NA	CATRTSGIYEQYF	TGTGCCACCCGGACTAGCGGGATCTACGAGCAGTACTTC
NA	TRBJ2-7	TRBV4-2	NA	CASSSRGGGVEQYF	TGTGCCAGCAGCTCCCGTGGGGGCGGTGTCGAGCAGTACTTC
NA	TRBJ1-1	TRBV4-2	NA	CASSQDLTDTNTEAFF	TGTGCCAGCAGCCAAGATTTGACAGACACTAACACTGAAGCTTTCTTT
NA	TRBJ1-2	TRBV5-4	NA	CASNLDNNYGYTF	TGTGCCAGCAACCTTGACAATAACTATGGCTACACCTTC
NA	TRBJ2-7	TRBV7-2	once	CASSSVGYEQYF	TGTGCCAGCAGTTCCGTCGGGTACGAGCAGTACTTC
NA	TRBJ2-3	TRBV5-4	NA	CASSLLDWNTDTQYF	TGTGCCAGCAGCTTGTTAGACTGGAACACAGATACGCAGTATTTT
TRBD1	TRBJ1-2	TRBV30	NA	CAWKVPGTGNYGYTF	TGTGCCTGGAAAGTGCCCGGGACAGGGAACTATGGCTACACCTTC
NA	TRBJ2-5	TRBV10-1	NA	CASSESIVPGEETQYF	TGCGCCAGCAGTGAGTCTATCGTGCCAGGGGAGGAGACCCAGTACTTC
NA	TRBJ1-2	TRBV4-1	NA	CASSQGPYGYTF	TGCGCCAGCAGCCAAGGACCATATGGCTACACCTTC